This T cell receptor beta chain was identified during a study of blood T cell repertoires in COVID-19. About the research overall: From the United States, Italy and Spain came samples of acute and convalescent COVID-19.

The CDR3 runs 15 residues. V lost 0 bases, J lost 8 bases, and 4 bases stayed unmatched. The germline CDR1 and CDR2 sequences are SGHRS and YFSETQ. Per the study methods: Reference gene primer amplification gave estimated nucleated cell counts. Data came from immunoSEQ multiplex PCR; TCRdb stores just in-frame clones and leaves some out. V and J calls and clone size are copied from that table; D and trimming were computed from the DNA. The sample consists of about 310,000 clones, 70% to 90% of them appearing once. The origin of this receptor is a woman in her forties or fifties who had recovered from COVID-19. The rearrangement uses TRBV5-1 and TRBJ1-4, with 10 nucleotides matching TRBD1. The material sequenced was peripheral blood. The CDR3, as DNA: TGCGCCAGCAGCTTGGAGGGGACAGGGGCCGAAAAACTGTTTTTT. This codes for CASSLEGTGAEKLFF.